These T cell receptor beta chains were read from a single sample in a study of T cells after yellow fever vaccination. TCRdb ran MiXCR on the 5' RACE reads and lists one entry per CDR3 protein. The table lists about 130,000 distinct CDR3 sequences, under 9% of them singletons. The specimen was CD8+ T cells sorted from PBMCs, collected on the day of the yellow fever booster vaccination. The source is a man between 18 and 29 years old who received the YFV17D yellow fever vaccine. The CDR3 runs from the conserved cysteine through the conserved F or W. Each record gives: D gene, clone size, V gene, J gene, CDR3 DNA, CDR3 protein. D genes are given only for firm matches. Rows may omit the clone size; those that give it use once, few, many or a size class.

.	.	TRBV30	TRBJ1-1	TGTGCCTGGAGGGGGGTCCCGAGATGGGCGAGCTTCTTT	CAWRGVPRWASFF
TRBD1	.	TRBV4-3	TRBJ1-2	TGCGCCAGCAGCCAGCAGGGACAGGGAGTAGGAGGCTACACCTTC	CASSQQGQGVGGYTF
TRBD1	few	TRBV7-3	TRBJ2-6	TGTGCCAGCAGCTTCTCCGGGACAGGAGAGGCGGTATCCTCTGGGGCCAACGTCCTGACTTTC	CASSFSGTGEAVSSGANVLTF
.	.	TRBV6-5	TRBJ1-2	TGTGCCAGCAGTTACTCCCAGAGTGGCGTTCTGGGGAGCTATGGCTACACCTTC	CASSYSQSGVLGSYGYTF
.	few	TRBV2	TRBJ2-1	TGTGCCAGCAGTGAAGGGAAGGGGGATCTGGATGAGCAGTTCTTC	CASSEGKGDLDEQFF
.	few	TRBV6-2/TRBV6-3	TRBJ2-5	TGTGCCAGCAGTCTTAGACTGGGGTGGGAAGAGACCCAGTACTTC	CASSLRLGWEETQYF
.	few	TRBV11-2	TRBJ2-3	TGTGCCAGCAGCGCGGGACTGGGGATTTACACAGATACGCAGTATTTT	CASSAGLGIYTDTQYF
TRBD1	few	TRBV10-3	TRBJ2-5	TGTGCCATCAGTTTGGGACAGGGGGCTGTGGAGACCCAGTACTTC	CAISLGQGAVETQYF
.	.	TRBV20-1	TRBJ2-3	TGCAGTGCTCGGGACTTCAAGACTAGCACAGATACGCAGTATTTT	CSARDFKTSTDTQYF
TRBD2	few	TRBV20-1	TRBJ2-3	TGCAGTGCCCCGACTAGCGGGGCGGTCACAGATACGCAGTATTTT	CSAPTSGAVTDTQYF
TRBD2	.	TRBV29-1	TRBJ2-1	TGCGGGGGACTAGCAAGGAATGAGCAGTTCTTC	CGGLARNEQFF
TRBD2	few	TRBV4-2	TRBJ2-3	TGTGCCAGCAGCCACATAGCGGGGGGAAACACAGATACGCAGTATTTT	CASSHIAGGNTDTQYF
TRBD2	few	TRBV7-9	TRBJ2-1	TGTGCCAGCAGCCATAGCGGGGGACTGAGCTCCTACAATGAGCAGTTCTTC	CASSHSGGLSSYNEQFF
TRBD1	.	TRBV19	TRBJ2-1	TGTGCCAGTAGTATAGGACAGGGCTTTTATGAGCAGTTCTTC	CASSIGQGFYEQFF
.	.	TRBV7-9	TRBJ2-1	TGTGCCAGCAGCTTAGAGCCCTCGTACAATGAGCAGTTCTTC	CASSLEPSYNEQFF
TRBD2	few	TRBV4-1	TRBJ2-6	TGCGCCAGCACCGCAAACGGGGGGGCTGGGGCCAACGTCCTGACTTTC	CASTANGGAGANVLTF
TRBD1	many	TRBV20-1	TRBJ1-4	TGCAGTGCTCAGACAGGGGGGAGGGCTGTAAACGAAAAACTGTTTTTT	CSAQTGGRAVNEKLFF
.	few	TRBV19	TRBJ2-1	TGTGCCAGTAGTATAGGTGGGCCCAATGAGCAGTTCTTC	CASSIGGPNEQFF
TRBD2	.	TRBV5-8	TRBJ2-2	TGTGCCAGCAGCCCCAGTGCGGGGGAGACCACCGGGGAGCTGTTTTTT	CASSPSAGETTGELFF
.	few	TRBV19	TRBJ2-4	TGTGCCAGTAGTATGTTGTTTTTTGGACAGCAGACGATAGCCAAAAACATTCAGTACTTC	CASSMLFFGQQTIAKNIQYF
.	.	TRBV29-1	TRBJ1-1	TGCAGCGTTGACCCGGGGCACACTGAAGCTTTCTTT	CSVDPGHTEAFF
.	few	TRBV20-1	TRBJ1-5	TGCAGTGCTAGGGAGGTCGGAAAGGAGGGACAGCCCCAGCATTTT	CSAREVGKEGQPQHF
.	few	TRBV7-3	TRBJ2-2	TGTGCCAGCAGCTTAACCCCCGTGGGGGAGCTGTTTTTT	CASSLTPVGELFF
.	many	TRBV11-2	TRBJ2-1	TGTGCCAGCAGCTCCCCTTCGGGACACGGCTACAATGAGCAGTTCTTC	CASSSPSGHGYNEQFF
.	few	TRBV12-3/TRBV12-4	TRBJ2-2	TGTGCCAGCAGTTTGATACAGAAAGAAAGAACCGGGGAGCTGTTTTTT	CASSLIQKERTGELFF
TRBD2	.	TRBV4-1	TRBJ2-7	TGCGCCAGCAGCCAAGGGACTAGCGGGGTGTACGAGCAGTACTTC	CASSQGTSGVYEQYF
.	.	TRBV15	TRBJ1-1	TGTGCCACCAGCAGAGAACGGGCGAACACTGAAGCTTTCTTT	CATSRERANTEAFF
.	many	TRBV6-2/TRBV6-3	TRBJ2-1	TGTGCCAGTCAAACAGGGAGAGATTACAATGAGCAGTTCTTC	CASQTGRDYNEQFF
.	few	TRBV19	TRBJ1-2	TGTGCCAGTAGTGACACTGACAGGACCTATGGCTACACCTTC	CASSDTDRTYGYTF
TRBD1	.	TRBV7-2	TRBJ2-3	TGTGCCAGCAGCCGAACCGGGACAGGGCCGGCAGATACGCAGTATTTT	CASSRTGTGPADTQYF
.	.	TRBV9	TRBJ2-7	TGTGCCAGCAGCGTAGAGGGATCCTACGAGCAGTACTTC	CASSVEGSYEQYF
TRBD1	.	TRBV6-1	TRBJ1-1	TGTGCCAGCGGGACCGGGACAGGGGCTGAAGCTTTCTTT	CASGTGTGAEAFF
.	.	TRBV7-8	TRBJ1-4	TGTGCCAGCAGCTTAGTGAAGTCTCCGACAACTGATGAAAAACTGTTTTTT	CASSLVKSPTTDEKLFF
.	few	TRBV19	TRBJ2-6	TGTGCCAGTAGTATCGGGCCTTCTGGGGCCAACGTCCTGACTTTC	CASSIGPSGANVLTF
TRBD1	.	TRBV7-9	TRBJ1-1	TGTGCCAGCAGTTTCCCCCCCGGACAGGGAGGTACCACTGAAGCTTTCTTT	CASSFPPGQGGTTEAFF
.	.	TRBV12-3/TRBV12-4	TRBJ1-1	TGTGCCAGCAGCCTTACCGGGGACAATGAAGCTTTCTTT	CASSLTGDNEAFF
TRBD1	.	TRBV11-2	TRBJ1-1	TGTGCCAGCAGCGGAAAACAGGGGGTGAACACTGAAGCTTTCTTT	CASSGKQGVNTEAFF
.	.	TRBV5-5	TRBJ2-5	TGTGCCAGCAGCCCCTTGCCCGGAGAACAAGAGACCCAGTACTTC	CASSPLPGEQETQYF
TRBD2	many	TRBV4-1	TRBJ2-3	TGCGCCAGCAGCCAACTAGCGGGGGGGCTCCCTAGCACAGATACGCAGTATTTT	CASSQLAGGLPSTDTQYF
.	.	TRBV7-9	TRBJ2-5	TGTGCCAGCAGCTTAGAGGGCCAAGAGACCCAGTACTTC	CASSLEGQETQYF
.	few	TRBV4-3	TRBJ1-3	TGCGCCAGCAGCCCACGGCGACAGCCTATCCCTGGAAACACCATATATTTT	CASSPRRQPIPGNTIYF
.	few	TRBV24-1	TRBJ2-3	TGTGCCACCAGAATTAGAAAGAGCACAGATACGCAGTATTTT	CATRIRKSTDTQYF
.	.	TRBV5-1	TRBJ1-3	TGCGCCAGCAGCGGAGGACACTCATCTGGAAACACCATATATTTT	CASSGGHSSGNTIYF
TRBD1	.	TRBV13	TRBJ1-6	TGTGCCAGCAGCTTACAAGGACAGGGAGTAGGGTATTCACCCCTCCACTTT	CASSLQGQGVGYSPLHF
.	once	TRBV6-5	TRBJ2-3	TGTGCCAGCAGGGGGGTCCGTTCCACAGATACGCAGTATTTT	CASRGVRSTDTQYF
.	.	TRBV7-8	TRBJ2-3	TGTGCCAGCAGCTTAGAAAAGGGGAGTTACACAGATACGCAGTATTTT	CASSLEKGSYTDTQYF
.	few	TRBV12-3/TRBV12-4	TRBJ2-5	TGTGCCAGCAGTTTGGGGGCACTGTTCTACCAAGAGACCCAGTACTTC	CASSLGALFYQETQYF
.	few	TRBV4-2	TRBJ2-4	TGTGCCAGCAGCCAGATCCCGACAGGTCTAAACATTCAGTACTTC	CASSQIPTGLNIQYF
.	.	TRBV12-3/TRBV12-4	TRBJ1-2	TGTGCCAGCAGACATACTACGGAGAACTATGGCTACACCTTC	CASRHTTENYGYTF
TRBD1	few	TRBV5-1	TRBJ1-1	TGCGCCAGCAGCTCAGGGACAGTGGCCACTGAAGCTTTCTTT	CASSSGTVATEAFF
.	few	TRBV4-3	TRBJ2-1	TGCGCCAGCAGCCAGAGGGGAGTAGATGAGCAGTTCTTC	CASSQRGVDEQFF